This T cell receptor beta chain originates from a study of vaccination and CD4 T cells after COVID-19. The wider study: The post-COVID sampling time was a median about 13 weeks after diagnosis, ranging from 35 to 161. The peptides that stimulated the cells were overlapping spike peptides from SARS-CoV-2, HCoV-NL63, HCoV-OC43 and HCoV-229E. Timing of post-vaccine sample collection was a median 72 days after dose two, with a range of 14 to 241. Study-level findings and limits: Vaccine-specific clones numbering 304 of 307 showed spike mono-reactivity in convalescent patients.

The assay that was used to sequence DNA from cultured CD4+ T cells was the Oncomine TCR Beta short-read assay. Each CDR3 protein gets one entry after TCRdb re-called the PCR reads with MiXCR. The data contain 3,500 to 4,000 distinct CDR3 sequences, 17% of them singletons. Noted treatment: roughly 11-day PBMC culture with coronavirus spike peptide pools or control peptides (ViraFEST assay). This CDR3 region has 14 residues. Germline V lookup: CDR1 MNHNS, CDR2 SASEGT. The V and J ends lost 5 bases and 2 bases, in that order; junction bases with no gene match: 5. This clonotype occurred a few times. Antigen: not known.

V gene TRBV6-1 combines with J gene TRBJ2-5; 7 bases are a match to TRBD1. The specimen was CD4+ T cells from blood, cultured in vitro. The origin of this receptor is a human donor who had recovered from COVID-19. The chain's CDR3 is CASSRGTAQETQYF. In nucleotides, the CDR3 is TGTGCCAGCAGTCGTGGGACAGCACAAGAGACCCAGTACTTC.